One sample yielded the 3 T cell receptor beta chains listed below, sequenced in a study of graft-versus-host responses after intestinal transplantation. Clones were sequenced by immunoSEQ multiplex PCR, and TCRdb holds only the in-frame ones, with some missing. This sample carries nearly 95,000 clones, 90% to 95% of them seen once, and the ten largest clones take about 2%. These receptors lack a known antigen. This specimen was unstimulated CD8+ T cells sorted from spleen or lymph node cells, taken before intestinal transplant. These receptors came from a human donor who received an intestinal transplant.

V and J are TRBV7-2 and TRBJ2-1; 11 nucleotides align to TRBD1. This CDR3 spans 17 amino acids. Unmatched junction bases numbered 6, after V lost 1 base and J lost 4 bases. The germline V gene encodes CDR1 SGHTA and CDR2 FQGNSA. CDR3: CASSLEPGTGGYNEQFF. The CDR3 nucleotides read TGTGCCAGCAGCTTAGAGCCCGGGACAGGGGGTTACAATGAGCAGTTCTTC.

A remark on this clone: Relative to the germline gene, one junction end is altered; a read error may explain this. The J gene is TRBJ2-7, the V gene TRBV7-9; the D gene is possibly TRBD2 (5 bases). The CDR3 has 14 amino acids. Germline CDR1 and CDR2: SEHNR and FQNEAQ (reference sequence). The CDR3 loop reads CASSLGADDYAQYF. The CDR3 DNA follows: TGTGCCAGCAGCTTAGGGGCAGATGACTACGCGCAGTACTTC.

The chain links TRBV5-1 to TRBJ2-7; 8 bases are a match to TRBD1. The CDR3 has 14 residues. Germline values: CDR1 SGHRS, CDR2 YFSETQ. V gave up 4 bases and J gave up 2 bases; unmatched junction bases: 5. The CDR3 sequence is CASSQGAQTYEQYF. CDR3 nucleotide sequence: TGCGCCAGCAGCCAGGGGGCCCAAACCTACGAGCAGTACTTC.